The entry below gives a single TCR beta chain sequence along with its context. Sequencing was performed with immunoSEQ multiplex PCR; in TCRdb, only in-frame clones are kept and a portion is missing. Here the sample spans nearly 2 million clones, roughly 94% being singletons. This sample was taken from a study of shared clonotypes between healthy human individuals. The wider study: For every donor, three CD4 naive, three CD4 memory, two CD8 naive and one CD8 memory plates were used.

CD8 cells regarded as naive lacked CD45RO, were positively chosen for CCR7, and omitted terminally differentiated effector memory CD45RA+ cells. Healthy and HIV-negative, the adult donors had no recent acute infections or vaccinations. The CDR3 consists of 16 residues. J lost 3 bases, V lost 4 bases, and 10 bases had no gene match. Germline V lookup: CDR1 PRHDT, CDR2 FYEKMQ (reference sequence). Sequenced material: naive CD8+ T cells sorted from blood. This receptor was taken from a young man in good health. The chain is built from TRBV13 and TRBJ2-5; 8 nucleotides align to TRBD2. For the CDR3, the DNA is TGTGCCAGCAGCTCCTTTTGGGAAGCGGGGGAAGAGACCCAGTACTTC. This translates into CASSSFWEAGEETQYF.